The T cell receptor (beta chain) under discussion was sequenced for a study of PD-L1 blockade in urothelial cancer. The CDR3 totals 15 residues. Unmatched junction bases numbered 9, after V lost 4 bases and J lost 4 bases. CDR1 is SGHNT, CDR2 YYREEE, per germline (reference sequence). Measured with immunoSEQ multiplex PCR; TCRdb has only the in-frame clones, and not every one. The sample contains 35,000 to 50,000 clones, 70% to 90% of which appear only once. This material consisted of PBMCs, taken around atezolizumab (anti-PD-L1) treatment. The chain has TRBV5-4 and TRBJ1-1; 8 positions match TRBD1. The receptor was derived from a woman in her sixties with urothelial cancer. The CDR3 protein is CASSVQTGDGTEAFF. The DNA for the CDR3 is TGTGCCAGCAGCGTACAGACAGGGGATGGCACTGAAGCTTTCTTT.